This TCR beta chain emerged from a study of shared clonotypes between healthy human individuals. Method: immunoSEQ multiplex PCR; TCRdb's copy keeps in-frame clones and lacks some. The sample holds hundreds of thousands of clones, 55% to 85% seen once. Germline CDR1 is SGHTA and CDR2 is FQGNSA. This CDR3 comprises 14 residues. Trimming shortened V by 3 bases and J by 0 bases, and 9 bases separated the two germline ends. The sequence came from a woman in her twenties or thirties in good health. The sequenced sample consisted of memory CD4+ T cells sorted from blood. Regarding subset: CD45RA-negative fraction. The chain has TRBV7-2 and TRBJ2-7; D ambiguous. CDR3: CASSFQGDSYEQYF. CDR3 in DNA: TGTGCCAGCAGCTTTCAAGGAGACTCCTACGAGCAGTACTTC.